The T cell receptor beta chain described here comes from a study of monozygotic twins with inflammatory bowel disease. The study's findings and limits: Reduced clonotype sharing with other individuals was observed in IBD patients relative to healthy twins, especially with disease activity.

Germline CDR1 and CDR2: ENHRY and SYGVKD. The CDR3 consists of 12 residues. UMIs that had a 6-nucleotide sample barcode were put in using template switching. The cDNA of both the TCRalpha and TCRbeta chains was subjected to two nested PCRs of about 15 and 9 cycles. Reanalyzing the 5' RACE reads, TCRdb keeps one entry per CDR3 protein, without DNA. The sample data list under 200,000 distinct CDR3 sequences. Regarding this clonotype: Its target is unknown.

The sequencing sample was made of blood. The rearrangement uses TRBV10-3 and TRBJ2-7. This sequence was found in a human donor with ulcerative colitis or Crohn's disease, or a healthy co-twin of an affected twin (not recorded which). CDR3 in amino acids: CAISERTYEQYF.